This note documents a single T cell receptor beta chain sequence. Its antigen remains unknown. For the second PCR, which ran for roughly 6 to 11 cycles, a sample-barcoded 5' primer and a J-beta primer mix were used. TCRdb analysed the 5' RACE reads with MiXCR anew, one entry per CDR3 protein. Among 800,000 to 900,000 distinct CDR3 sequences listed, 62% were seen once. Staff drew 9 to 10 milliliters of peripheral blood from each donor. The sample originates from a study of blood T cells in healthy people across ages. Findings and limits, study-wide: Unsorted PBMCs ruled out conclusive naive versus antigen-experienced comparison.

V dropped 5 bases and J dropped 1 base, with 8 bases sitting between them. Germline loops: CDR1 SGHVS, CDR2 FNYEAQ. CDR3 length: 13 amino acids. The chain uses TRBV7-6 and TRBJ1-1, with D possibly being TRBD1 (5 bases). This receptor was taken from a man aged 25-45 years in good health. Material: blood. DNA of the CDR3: TGTGCCAGCAGCGCACAGGAGAACACTGAAGCTTTCTTT. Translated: CASSAQENTEAFF.